Listed below are T cell receptor beta chains from one sample, sequenced in a study of cytomegalovirus exposure and HLA in healthy donors. Libraries were prepared by immunoSEQ multiplex PCR; TCRdb keeps only in-frame clonotypes and omits some of them. The repertoire shows approximately 110,000 clones; the top ten hold roughly 6.6%. The specimen was PBMCs. These receptors were collected from a man aged 40-55 years in good health and CMV-seropositive. The CDR3 runs from the conserved cysteine through the conserved F or W. The order of the fields is J gene, V gene, CDR3 length, CDR3 protein.

j_gene: TRBJ1-1; v_gene: TRBV25-1; len: 15; CDR3aa: CASSPTGEGVTEAFF
j_gene: TRBJ2-5; v_gene: TRBV9; len: 15; CDR3aa: CASSVSRTTGETQYF
j_gene: TRBJ2-3; v_gene: TRBV2; len: 16; CDR3aa: CASSVVLAGETDTQYF
j_gene: TRBJ2-3; v_gene: TRBV2; len: 15; CDR3aa: CASSEGTGITDTQYF
j_gene: TRBJ2-2; v_gene: TRBV5-1; len: 15; CDR3aa: CASTRGETNTGELFF
j_gene: TRBJ2-2; v_gene: TRBV4-1; len: 15; CDR3aa: CASSPPGVGPGELFF
j_gene: TRBJ2-1; v_gene: TRBV25-1; len: 15; CDR3aa: CASSESPGLAIEQFF
j_gene: TRBJ2-3; v_gene: TRBV28; len: 17; CDR3aa: CASRTFRRSERTDTQYF
j_gene: TRBJ1-4; v_gene: TRBV5-1; len: 14; CDR3aa: CASSQGQANEKLFF
j_gene: TRBJ1-2; v_gene: TRBV2; len: 15; CDR3aa: CASSEPQGKDYGYTF